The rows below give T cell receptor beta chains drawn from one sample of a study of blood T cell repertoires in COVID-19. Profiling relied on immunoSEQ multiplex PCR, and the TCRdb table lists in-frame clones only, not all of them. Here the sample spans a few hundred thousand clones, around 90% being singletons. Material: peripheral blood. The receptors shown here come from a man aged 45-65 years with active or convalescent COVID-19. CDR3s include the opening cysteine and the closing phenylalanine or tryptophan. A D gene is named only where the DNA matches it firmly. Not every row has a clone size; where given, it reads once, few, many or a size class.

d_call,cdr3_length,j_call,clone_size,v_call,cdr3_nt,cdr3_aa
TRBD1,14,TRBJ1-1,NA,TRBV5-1,TGCGCCAGCAGCCCAACTACAGGGGGCACTGAAGCTTTCTTT,CASSPTTGGTEAFF
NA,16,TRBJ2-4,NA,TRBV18,TGTGCCAGCTCAAGACAGGACGGATCCGCCAAAAACATTCAGTACTTC,CASSRQDGSAKNIQYF
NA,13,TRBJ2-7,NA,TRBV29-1,TGCAGCGTTGAATACGGTTACCGGGACGAGCAGTACTTC,CSVEYGYRDEQYF
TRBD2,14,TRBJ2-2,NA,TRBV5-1,TGCGCCAGCGGACTAGCGGGATACACCGGGGAGCTGTTTTTT,CASGLAGYTGELFF
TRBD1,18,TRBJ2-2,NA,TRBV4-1,TGCGCCAGCAGCCAAGATCACAGGGGGCGGTTTTTGAACGGGGAGCTGTTTTTT,CASSQDHRGRFLNGELFF
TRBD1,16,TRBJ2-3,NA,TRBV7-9,TGTGCCAGCAGCTTGGGACAGGCGTCTAGCACAGATACGCAGTATTTT,CASSLGQASSTDTQYF
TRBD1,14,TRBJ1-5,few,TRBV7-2,TGTGCCAGCAGCCCGGACAGGAGCGATCAGCCCCAGCATTTT,CASSPDRSDQPQHF
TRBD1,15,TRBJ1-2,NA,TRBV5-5,TGTGCCAGCAGCTTGGACAGGGACAGGGCGCGGGGCTACACCTTC,CASSLDRDRARGYTF
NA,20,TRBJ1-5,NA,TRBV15,TGTGCCACCAGCAGAGCGGGCCCTTCGTCAGGGAGGGGGGGCAATCAGCCCCAGCATTTT,CATSRAGPSSGRGGNQPQHF
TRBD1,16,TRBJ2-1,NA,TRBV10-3,TGTGCCATCAGTGATCCCGGACAGGGGGGGGAGAATGAGCAGTTCTTC,CAISDPGQGGENEQFF
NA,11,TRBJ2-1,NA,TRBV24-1,TGTGCCACCAGCAGTTACAATGAGCAGTTCTTC,CATSSYNEQFF
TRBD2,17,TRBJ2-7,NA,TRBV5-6,TGTGCCAGCAGCTTGGAGGCGGCGGGGGGTTTAGCCTACGAGCAGTACTTC,CASSLEAAGGLAYEQYF
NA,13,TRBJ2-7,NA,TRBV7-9,TGTGCCAGCAGCCCGGGCGGGGTCCGGGAGCAGTACTTC,CASSPGGVREQYF
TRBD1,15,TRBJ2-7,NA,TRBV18,TGTGCCAGCTCACTCTCGGACAGGGGGCCCTACGAGCAGTACTTC,CASSLSDRGPYEQYF
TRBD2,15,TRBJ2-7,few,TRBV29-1,TGCAGCGTTGAGGGGCGGGGGGCCACATCCTACGAGCAGTACTTC,CSVEGRGATSYEQYF
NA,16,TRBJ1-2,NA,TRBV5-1,TGCGCCAGCAGCTTGGCGGACAGAACCTTTAACTATGGCTACACCTTC,CASSLADRTFNYGYTF
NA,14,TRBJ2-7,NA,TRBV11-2,TGTGCCAGCAGCTTCCAGGAAACCTACGCCGAGCAGTACTTC,CASSFQETYAEQYF
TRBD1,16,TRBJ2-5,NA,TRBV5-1,TGCGCCAGCAGCCTGGGGACAGGGGGTTGGGGAGAGACCCAGTACTTC,CASSLGTGGWGETQYF
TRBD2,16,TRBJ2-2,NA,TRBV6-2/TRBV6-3,TGTGCCAGCAGTAACCTAGCGGGGGGGAGGACCGGGGAGCTGTTTTTT,CASSNLAGGRTGELFF
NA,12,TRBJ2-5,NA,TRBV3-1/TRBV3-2,TGTGCCAGCAGCCAAGATCGAGAGACCCAGTACTTC,CASSQDRETQYF
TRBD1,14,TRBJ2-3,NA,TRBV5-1,TGCGCCAGCAGCGCACAGGGGGCTGGAGATACGCAGTATTTT,CASSAQGAGDTQYF
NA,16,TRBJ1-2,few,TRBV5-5,TGTGCCAGCAGCTTGGAGGGGAAGTTAGCTAACTATGGCTACACCTTC,CASSLEGKLANYGYTF
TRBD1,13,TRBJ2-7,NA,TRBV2,TGTGCCAGCAGGACAGGGGTTAACTACGAGCAGTACTTC,CASRTGVNYEQYF
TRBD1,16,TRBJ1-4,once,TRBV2,TGTGCCAGCAGGAAGGACAGGGGAATTCCCAATGAAAAACTGTTTTTT,CASRKDRGIPNEKLFF
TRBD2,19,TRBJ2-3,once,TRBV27,TGTGCCAGCAGTTTATTAGCCCCCGGGACTAGCGGGAGGGCCGATACGCAGTATTTT,CASSLLAPGTSGRADTQYF
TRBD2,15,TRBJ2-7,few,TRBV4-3,TGCGCCAGCAGCCAAGTAGGGGAGGGAACCTACGAGCAGTACTTC,CASSQVGEGTYEQYF
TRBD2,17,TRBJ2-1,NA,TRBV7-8,TGTGCCAGCAGCCCCCGGTATTCAGCGGGAGAGGGAGATGAGCAGTTCTTC,CASSPRYSAGEGDEQFF
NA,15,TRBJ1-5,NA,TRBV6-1,TGTGCCAGCAGTGAAAGGGGATCAACATATCAGCCCCAGCATTTT,CASSERGSTYQPQHF
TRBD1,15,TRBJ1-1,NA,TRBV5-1,TGCGCCAGCAGCCCTGGACAGGGGGAATCAACTGAAGCTTTCTTT,CASSPGQGESTEAFF
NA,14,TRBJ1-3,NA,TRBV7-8,TGTGCCAGCAGCTTGACTGACGTTGGAAACACCATATATTTT,CASSLTDVGNTIYF
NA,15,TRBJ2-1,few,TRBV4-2,TGTGCCAGCAGCCAAGGTGATAGCTCCTACAATGAGCAGTTCTTC,CASSQGDSSYNEQFF
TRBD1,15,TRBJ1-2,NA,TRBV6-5,TGTGCCAGCAGTTACGACAGGGTTTCCTTCTATGGCTACACCTTC,CASSYDRVSFYGYTF
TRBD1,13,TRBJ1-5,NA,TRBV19,TGTGCCAGTAGTACGGGGACAGGCGGAATAGAGCATTTT,CASSTGTGGIEHF
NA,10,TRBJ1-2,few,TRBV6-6,TGTGCCAGCGGTGAGAGGGGCTACACCTTC,CASGERGYTF
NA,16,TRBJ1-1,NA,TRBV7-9,TGTGCCAGCAGCCTATATCTGGGCGGGGGGAACACTGAAGCTTTCTTT,CASSLYLGGGNTEAFF
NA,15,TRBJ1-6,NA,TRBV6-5,TGTGCCAGCTTGGGCGGCATTCAGGGGTATTCACCCCTCCACTTT,CASLGGIQGYSPLHF
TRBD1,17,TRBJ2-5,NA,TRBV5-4,TGTGCCAGCAGGCGAGCTGGGGTGGACAGGGGAGGGGAGACCCAGTACTTC,CASRRAGVDRGGETQYF
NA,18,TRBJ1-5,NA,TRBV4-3,TGCGCCAGCAGCCAAGATCCCCCCGCGGTGGATGGCAATCAGCCCCAGCATTTT,CASSQDPPAVDGNQPQHF
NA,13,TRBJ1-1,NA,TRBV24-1,TGTGCCACCAGTCGGGGGGTTAACACTGAAGCTTTCTTT,CATSRGVNTEAFF
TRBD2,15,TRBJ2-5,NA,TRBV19,TGTGCCAGTAGTGCCCTAGCGGGAGATCGAGAGACCCAGTACTTC,CASSALAGDRETQYF
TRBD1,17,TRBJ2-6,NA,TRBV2,TGTGCCAGCAGTGTTAGGACAGGGGACTTTGGGGCCAACGTCCTGACTTTC,CASSVRTGDFGANVLTF
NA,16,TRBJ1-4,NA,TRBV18,TGTGCCAGCTCGGCCCAAATAGGGGCTGCTAATGAAAAACTGTTTTTT,CASSAQIGAANEKLFF
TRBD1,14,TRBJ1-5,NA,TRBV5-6,TGTGCCAGCAGCTTCCTGGGACAGGTTCAGCCCCAGCATTTT,CASSFLGQVQPQHF
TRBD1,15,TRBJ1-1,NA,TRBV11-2,TGTGCCAGCAGTCAAAAGTTCGGGCAGGGGGCGAAAGCTTTCTTT,CASSQKFGQGAKAFF
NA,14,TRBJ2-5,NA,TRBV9,TGTGCCAGCAGCTCTCCAGGGATACAAGAGACCCAGTACTTC,CASSSPGIQETQYF